A selection of T cell receptor beta chains follows, all from one sample in a study of response to subunit inactivated influenza vaccine. TCRdb passed the RT-PCR reads through MiXCR, listing each CDR3 protein once. The sample lists roughly 780,000 distinct CDR3 sequences, approximately 17% occurring once. This specimen consisted of PBMCs from blood, obtained 5 to 6 days after vaccination. The receptors were gathered from a middle-aged man who received an inactivated influenza vaccine. CDR3s include the opening cysteine and the closing phenylalanine or tryptophan. A D gene is named only where the DNA matches it firmly. A clone size is listed for some rows: how often the clone was seen (once, few, many), or a class if it is expanded.

>NA|TRBV15|TRBJ2-3|TRBD2
TGTGCCACCAGCAGGCCTAGCGGGAGGGGCACAGATACGCAGTATTTT
CATSRPSGRGTDTQYF
>few|TRBV5-5|TRBJ2-7|NA
TGTGCCAGCAGCTTGCCCGGACAAGTCTACGAGCAGTACTTC
CASSLPGQVYEQYF
>few|TRBV4-3|TRBJ2-7|NA
TGCGCCAGCAGCCAAGATTATTGGGAGCAGTACTTC
CASSQDYWEQYF
>NA|TRBV20-1|TRBJ2-3|TRBD1
TGCAGCGCCCAGGGAATGGGTCGACAGGGCTACACAGATACGCAGTATTTT
CSAQGMGRQGYTDTQYF
>few|TRBV14|TRBJ1-1|NA
TGTGCCAGCAGCCATTTAGGTAACCCTGAAGCTTTCTTT
CASSHLGNPEAFF
>few|TRBV4-2|TRBJ2-1|NA
TGTGCCAGCAGCCAAGCCGGGGGTTGGTCCTACAATGAGCAGTTCTTC
CASSQAGGWSYNEQFF
>many|TRBV5-1|TRBJ1-1|NA
TGTGCCAGCAGCTTTGACGGGGGAGACACTGAAGCTTTCTTT
CASSFDGGDTEAFF
>NA|TRBV5-1|TRBJ2-7|TRBD1
TGCGCCAGCAGCTTGGTAGGTGTTAGGGACAGGGCCTACGAGCAGTACTTC
CASSLVGVRDRAYEQYF
>NA|TRBV12-3/TRBV12-4|TRBJ1-6|NA
TGTGCCAGCAGGGTGGGTGACAGGTCCCTCCACTTT
CASRVGDRSLHF
>few|TRBV5-1|TRBJ2-5|TRBD1
TGCGCCAGCAGCCCCTGGGGACAGCAAGAGACCCAGTACTTC
CASSPWGQQETQYF
>many|TRBV4-3|TRBJ1-3|TRBD1
TGCGCCAGCAGCCAAGACGGACAGGGGGTTGGAAACACCATATATTTT
CASSQDGQGVGNTIYF
>NA|TRBV6-5|TRBJ2-2|TRBD1
TGTGCCAGCAGTTACGGAACGGCAGGGGGTCCGACCGGGGAGCTGTTTTTT
CASSYGTAGGPTGELFF
>NA|TRBV3-1|TRBJ1-2|NA
TGTGCCAGCAGCCAAGGGACCGGCGGGGGCTACACCTTC
CASSQGTGGGYTF
>few|TRBV24-1|TRBJ2-7|TRBD2
TGTGCCACCAGTGATAGAGGGACTAGTCTCTACGAGCAGTACTTC
CATSDRGTSLYEQYF
>many|TRBV7-3|TRBJ1-1|TRBD1
TGTGCCAGCAGCCCAACCTCAGGGACAGGGGGCACTGAAGCTTTCTTT
CASSPTSGTGGTEAFF
>few|TRBV7-2|TRBJ2-1|TRBD2
TGTGCCAGTACCCGGGCTAGCGGGGGTAGCAATGAGCAGTTCTTC
CASTRASGGSNEQFF
>NA|TRBV5-1|TRBJ2-7|TRBD1
TGCGCCAGCAGCTTAGGGACAGGGTCTCGAGAGCAGTACTTC
CASSLGTGSREQYF
>few|TRBV20-1|TRBJ2-6|NA
TGCAGTGCTAGAGACACCAGGGGCCACTCTGGGGCCAACGTCCTGACTTTC
CSARDTRGHSGANVLTF
>few|TRBV20-1|TRBJ1-5|NA
TGCAGTGCCGCGATCCCCTCAATGGGCAATCAGCCCCAGCATTTT
CSAAIPSMGNQPQHF
>few|TRBV9|TRBJ2-2|NA
TGTGCCAGCAGCGCGCGAAGGGACAACGGGGAGCTGTTTTTT
CASSARRDNGELFF
>few|TRBV9|TRBJ2-7|TRBD2
TGTGCCAGCAGCGTAGGGGGCGGGAGAGGACACGAGCAGTACTTC
CASSVGGGRGHEQYF
>many|TRBV4-3|TRBJ1-1|TRBD1
TGCGCCAGCAGCCAGACAGGGCGAACTGAAGCTTTCTTT
CASSQTGRTEAFF
>many|TRBV29-1|TRBJ2-3|NA
TGCAGCGTTGGACGGGGCGGCACAGATACGCAGTATTTT
CSVGRGGTDTQYF
>NA|TRBV4-1|TRBJ2-7|NA
TGCGCCAGCAGCCCGGGACGCCTCTACGAGCAGTACTTC
CASSPGRLYEQYF
>NA|TRBV12-3/TRBV12-4|TRBJ2-5|TRBD1
TGTGCCAGCAGATCCGGGACAGTCTCCCTGTACTTC
CASRSGTVSLYF
>NA|TRBV5-1|TRBJ2-2|NA
TGCGCCAGCAGCCCCGCAGGGCCCAAAGCGAACACCGGGGAGCTGTTTTTT
CASSPAGPKANTGELFF
>NA|TRBV5-5|TRBJ2-5|TRBD2
TGTGCCAGCAGCACAGGACTAGCGGGAATTGGGACCCAGTACTTC
CASSTGLAGIGTQYF
>NA|TRBV3-1|TRBJ2-1|NA
TGTGCCAGCAGCCAAGTAGGGCACGGGCAGTTCTTC
CASSQVGHGQFF
>NA|TRBV20-1|TRBJ1-6|TRBD1
TGCAGTGCTAGACGACAGGGGGCCGGTAATTCACCCCTCCACTTT
CSARRQGAGNSPLHF
>NA|TRBV24-1|TRBJ2-2|NA
TGTGCCACCAGCCCCATCACGAACACCGGGGAGCTGTTTTTT
CATSPITNTGELFF
>NA|TRBV10-3|TRBJ2-1|NA
TGTGCCATCAGTGGGACTGCAAATGAGCAGTTCTTC
CAISGTANEQFF
>NA|TRBV29-1|TRBJ2-5|NA
TGCAGCGTTGATTTTCCACAGGGATTGGGAGAGACCCAGTACTTC
CSVDFPQGLGETQYF
>few|TRBV7-9|TRBJ2-1|NA
TGTGCCAGCGGCGCGGCTGGCGGGTACAATGAGCAGTTCTTC
CASGAAGGYNEQFF
>few|TRBV29-1|TRBJ2-1|TRBD1
TGCAGCGTTCGGGACAGAATCTACAATGAGCAGTTCTTC
CSVRDRIYNEQFF
>many|TRBV20-1|TRBJ2-5|NA
TGCAGTGCTGACCAGAGAGGTGGGCCAGAGACCCAGTACTTC
CSADQRGGPETQYF
>NA|TRBV6-2/TRBV6-3|TRBJ2-1|NA
TGTGCCAGCAATACAGCGGGTGCAAGCGGGCGGGTCAATGAGCAGTTCTTC
CASNTAGASGRVNEQFF
>NA|TRBV6-2/TRBV6-3|TRBJ1-2|NA
TGTGCCAGCAGTTTCCAGGGAAATCTCGGCTACGCCTTC
CASSFQGNLGYAF
>few|TRBV12-3/TRBV12-4|TRBJ2-7|NA
TGTGCCAGCAGTTTAGCCCCCTTCGAGCAGTACTTC
CASSLAPFEQYF
>NA|TRBV20-1|TRBJ1-5|TRBD1
TGCAGTCTCATAGCCGGGACAGGGGGCGGCAATCAGCCCCAGCATTTT
CSLIAGTGGGNQPQHF
>NA|TRBV20-1|TRBJ2-7|NA
TGCAGTGCTAGAGGGACTCTCCTCTGGTTGGGCGAGCAGTACTTC
CSARGTLLWLGEQYF
>NA|TRBV20-1|TRBJ2-3|TRBD1
TGCAGTGCTTCTAGACAGGGGTACGCAGATACGCAGTATTTT
CSASRQGYADTQYF
>NA|TRBV12-3/TRBV12-4|TRBJ2-7|NA
TGTGCCAGCAGTCCTACGGGACACTATCCCTACGAGCAGTACTTC
CASSPTGHYPYEQYF
>many|TRBV25-1|TRBJ2-7|NA
TGTGCCAGCAGTGACCCCTACGAGCAGTACTTC
CASSDPYEQYF
>few|TRBV20-1|TRBJ2-7|TRBD2
TGCAGTGCTATTAGCGGGAGATCTGAAGAGCAGTACTTC
CSAISGRSEEQYF
>NA|TRBV12-3/TRBV12-4|TRBJ1-2|NA
TGTGCCAGCAGTCAACCCCTGGGGAGGAACTATGGCTACACCTTC
CASSQPLGRNYGYTF
>few|TRBV12-3/TRBV12-4|TRBJ1-6|NA
TGTGCCAGCAGTTTAGGCCCATCAGCACCCCTCCACTTT
CASSLGPSAPLHF
>NA|TRBV7-9|TRBJ2-1|TRBD2
TGTGCCAGCAGCGATCGGTTTGGTAGCGGGGACAATGAGCAGTTCTTC
CASSDRFGSGDNEQFF
>NA|TRBV20-1|TRBJ2-1|NA
TGCAGTGCTAGTGGTCGGGGTAGCTCCTACAATGAGCAGTTCTTC
CSASGRGSSYNEQFF
>NA|TRBV4-3|TRBJ2-1|TRBD2
TGCGCCAGCAGCCGTTGGAATCTAGCGGGGGGGTACAATGAGCAGTTCTTC
CASSRWNLAGGYNEQFF
>many|TRBV5-1|TRBJ2-7|NA
TGCGCCAGCAGCTTGGCCGGGCTAGCGAGCTACGAGCAGTACTTC
CASSLAGLASYEQYF
>many|TRBV27|TRBJ1-5|TRBD1
TGTGCCAGCCAGGACAGGGGATACAATCAGCCCCAGCATTTT
CASQDRGYNQPQHF
>NA|TRBV28|TRBJ2-4|TRBD2
TGTGCCAGCAGTCCAAAGACTAGCGGGAGGCGGAACATTCAGTACTTC
CASSPKTSGRRNIQYF